The sequence of this T cell receptor (beta chain) was determined in a study of cytomegalovirus exposure and HLA in healthy donors. Study as a whole: There were a few hundred genotyped donors. Of these, roughly 80% fell in the genetic ancestry cluster associated with self-reported Caucasian donors.

This clone was picked up one time. This PCR relied on a set of 60 Vbeta primers and 13 Jbeta primers. This table comes from immunoSEQ multiplex PCR, and its TCRdb copy is limited to in-frame clones, with some not included. The data hold 100,000 to 150,000 clones, with about 82% observed a single time. V shed 4 bases, J shed 6 bases, and the junction held 3 bases outside the gene matches. CDR1 and CDR2 from the germline V gene are SGDLS and YYNGEE. The CDR3 extends over 13 amino acids. The specimen was PBMCs. This receptor was identified in a man in his fifties in good health and CMV-seronegative. The chain employs TRBV9 and TRBJ2-1; the match to TRBD1 covers 8 bases. DNA for the CDR3: TGTGCCAGCAGCCCCGGGACAGGCAATGAGCAGTTCTTC. Protein product: CASSPGTGNEQFF.